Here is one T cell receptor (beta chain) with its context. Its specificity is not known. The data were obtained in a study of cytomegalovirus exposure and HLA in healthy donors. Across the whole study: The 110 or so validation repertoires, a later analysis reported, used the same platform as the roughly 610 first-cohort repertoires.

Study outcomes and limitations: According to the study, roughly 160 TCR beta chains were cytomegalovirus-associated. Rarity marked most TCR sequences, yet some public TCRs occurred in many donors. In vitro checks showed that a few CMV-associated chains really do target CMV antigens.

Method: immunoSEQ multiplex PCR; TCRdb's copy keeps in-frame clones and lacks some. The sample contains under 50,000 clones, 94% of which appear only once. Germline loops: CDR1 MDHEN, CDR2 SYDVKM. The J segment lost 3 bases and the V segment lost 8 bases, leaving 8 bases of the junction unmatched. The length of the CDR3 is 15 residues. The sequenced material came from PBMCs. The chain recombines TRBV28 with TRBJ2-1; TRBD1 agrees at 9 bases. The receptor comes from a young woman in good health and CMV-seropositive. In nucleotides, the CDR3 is TGTGCCAGCCGCCTTACAGGGGGCCGCTACAATGAGCAGTTCTTC. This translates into CASRLTGGRYNEQFF. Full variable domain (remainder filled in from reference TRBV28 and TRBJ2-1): DVKVTQSSRYLVKRTGEKVFLECVQDMDHENMFWYRQDPGLGLRLIYFSYDVKMKEKGDIPEGYSVSREKKERFSLILESASTNQTSMYLCASRLTGGRYNEQFFGPGTRLTVL.